This T cell receptor (beta chain) emerged from a study of regulatory T cells in long-lasting Graves disease. Study in general: Antithyroid drugs had been given to newly diagnosed Graves' patients for under 3 months.

HTBI primers from iRepertoire and Arm-PCR of CDR3 regions yielded the TCR beta libraries. TCRdb independently ran MiXCR on the multiplex PCR reads; one entry per CDR3 protein. The sample yields about 420,000 distinct CDR3 sequences, roughly 15% seen once. Germline-derived CDR1 and CDR2 are MDHEN and SYDVKM. Trimming cost V 6 bases and J 8 bases, with 20 bases left between them. This CDR3 spans 15 amino acids. This clonotype was recorded at least ten times. Its antigen is unknown. Study-level results: The study found TRBV28, TRBJ1-2 and TRBJ2-5 favored in persistent disease.

Time point indicated: newly diagnosed GD, antithyroid drugs for less than 3 months. Extracted PBMC RNA gave rise to the TCR library. These data are also associated with another study on T cells in Graves' hyperthyroidism and ophthalmopathy. According to that study: Clinicians diagnosed patients from clinical symptoms, serum thyroxine and TRAb, thyroid ultrasound and orbital computed tomography. Model predictions of ophthalmopathy came a median approximately 6 months before onset.

The V and J genes are TRBV28 and TRBJ2-1; D is perhaps TRBD1 (6 bases). The receptor was derived from a woman under 30 with Graves disease. This specimen was peripheral blood mononuclear cells (PBMCs), taken at new diagnosis, from a patient treated with antithyroid drugs. The CDR3 region is CASRMEGPKGDEQFF. CDR3 in DNA: TGTGCCAGCAGAATGGAAGGACCAAAGGGGGATGAGCAGTTCTTC.